Shown below are 29 T cell receptor beta chains from a single sample sequenced in a study of blood T cells in healthy people across ages. Sample-barcoded 5' priming and a J-beta primer mix drove a second PCR of 7 to 11 cycles. TCRdb re-analysed the 5' RACE reads in MiXCR, keeping a single row per CDR3 protein. The sample has around 1,500,000 distinct CDR3 sequences, about 30% seen once; the top ten hold less than 9.5%. Source material: blood. These TCRs come from a woman in her 30s in good health.

This chain links TRBV6-6 with TRBJ1-1; D unresolved. CDR1 and CDR2 (germline): MNHNY, SVGAGI (reference sequence). The ends were cut back, 7 bases at V and 1 base at J, with 16 bases in the middle. The CDR3 totals 15 residues. The CDR3 protein is CASIKRREANTEAFF. CDR3 DNA sequence: TGTGCCAGCATCAAGCGGCGGGAGGCGAACACTGAAGCTTTCTTT.

This clonotype occurred a few times. Its ends do not fully match the called genes, so a read error is possible. The V and J genes are TRBV7-2 and TRBJ2-7, with D perhaps being TRBD1 or TRBD2 (5 bases each). CDR1 and CDR2 (germline): SGHTA, FQGNSA. CDR3 length: 13 residues. CDR3 amino acids: CACSSGADYEQYF. CDR3 sequence (DNA): TGTGCCTGCAGCTCCGGGGCAGACTACGAGCAGTACTTC.

This clonotype was observed a few times. This chain uses TRBV9 with TRBJ2-7; D unresolved. The length of the CDR3 is 15 residues. V was cut by 0 bases and J by 0 bases, with 10 bases left in between. Germline V lookup: CDR1 SGDLS, CDR2 YYNGEE. The DNA of the CDR3 is TGTGCCAGCAGCGTAGGCGAAAGACTCTCCTACGAGCAGTACTTC. This codes for CASSVGERLSYEQYF.

The J gene is TRBJ2-2, the V gene TRBV28; D is unresolved. Germline CDR1 reads MDHEN; CDR2 reads SYDVKM. This CDR3 region has 12 residues. With 4 bases removed from V and 9 bases from J, the gap between germline ends came to 9 bases. CDR3 sequence: CASSYFGRELFF. In nucleotides, the CDR3 is TGTGCCAGCAGTTATTTCGGCAGGGAGCTGTTTTTT.

V usage is TRBV12-3 or TRBV12-4 and J usage is TRBJ1-5; 9 positions match TRBD1. After removal of 8 bases from V and 0 bases from J, the junction contained 2 bases not matched to a gene. The CDR3 contains 14 residues. In nucleotides, the CDR3 is TGTGCCAGCGGGGACAGGGCTAGCAATCAGCCCCAGCATTTT. It encodes CASGDRASNQPQHF.

V and J are TRBV6-5 and TRBJ1-5; the match to TRBD1 covers 8 bases. The CDR3 has 16 amino acids. V was pared by 5 bases and J by 0 bases, with 6 bases of the junction left unmatched. The germline gives CDR1 MNHEY, CDR2 SVGAGI. The CDR3 sequence is CASSHRGYGSNQPQHF. DNA for the CDR3: TGTGCCAGCAGTCACAGGGGGTACGGTAGCAATCAGCCCCAGCATTTT.

This chain uses TRBV20-1 with TRBJ2-5; a possible D gene is TRBD1 (5 bases). The DNA matches TRBJ2-7 better at its end, which makes the J call doubtful. The CDR3 totals 15 residues. Per germline, CDR1 DFQATT and CDR2 SNEGSKA (reference sequence). This CDR3 is CSARDQGLNSYEQYF. The CDR3 coding sequence is TGCAGTGCTAGAGATCAGGGCCTAAACTCCTACGAGCAGTACTTC.

This clonotype was observed once. One base away lies a much larger clone, so this may be a sequencing read error. The chain uses TRBV29-1 and TRBJ2-1, with D possibly being TRBD1 (5 bases). The CDR3 length is 12 residues. Germline V gives CDR1 SQVTM, CDR2 ANQGSEA. This chain's CDR3 is CSGQTAYNGQFF. CDR3 bases: TGCAGCGGACAGACAGCCTACAATGGGCAGTTCTTC.

The CDR3 DNA is TGTGCCAGCAGCCAGGAACACGGATCAGATACGCAGTATTTT. Translation gives CASSQEHGSDTQYF. This chain joins TRBV4-2 and TRBJ2-3; D remains unclear. With 3 bases removed from V and 4 bases from J, the gap between germline ends came to 11 bases. There are 14 residues in the CDR3. Germline lookup yields CDR1 LGHNA and CDR2 YNFKEQ.

This chain links TRBV5-1 with TRBJ2-3; D remains ambiguous. CDR3 length: 11 amino acids. Per germline, CDR1 SGHRS and CDR2 YFSETQ. The V and J ends lost 6 bases and 10 bases respectively, with 12 bases between them. The CDR3 reads CASTYSGAQYF. The DNA for the CDR3 is TGCGCCAGCACCTACAGTGGAGCGCAGTATTTT.

This clonotype came up many times. The chain joins TRBV7-2 to TRBJ2-1; D tentatively reads TRBD1 or TRBD2 (5 bases each). The CDR3 is 12 amino acids. Looked up from germline, CDR1 is SGHTA and CDR2 is FQGNSA. Deletions cut 4 bases from V and 6 bases from J, with 7 bases between. This CDR3 is CASSWDPNEQFF. CDR3 bases: TGTGCCAGCAGCTGGGACCCCAATGAGCAGTTCTTC.

Only a few counts were recorded for this clonotype. This chain joins TRBV11-3 and TRBJ2-3, with D unclear. Per the germline V gene, CDR1 is SGHNT and CDR2 is YENEEA. Trimming removed 5 bases at V and 6 bases at J, with 21 bases between. This CDR3 comprises 16 residues. The CDR3 region is CASSNPRYSLVDTQYF. The CDR3 DNA is TGTGCCAGCAGCAATCCTCGTTACTCCCTAGTTGATACGCAGTATTTT.

This rearrangement joins TRBV27 to TRBJ2-2; 10 bases agree with TRBD2. V shed 6 bases and J 4 bases; nucleotides not matched to a gene: 14. The CDR3 is 18 residues long. CDR1 is MNHEY, CDR2 SMNVEV, per germline (reference sequence). The DNA of the CDR3 is TGTGCCAGCAGCTCGGGAAGAGCGGGAGGGATAAGCACCGGGGAGCTGTTTTTT. Translation gives CASSSGRAGGISTGELFF.

This clonotype was seen many times. The genes are TRBV10-3 and TRBJ2-1; TRBD2 agrees at 7 bases. This CDR3 contains 17 residues. Germline CDR1 is ENHRY and CDR2 is SYGVKD. The V gene end was trimmed by 2 bases and the J gene end by 9 bases; junction bases not matched to a gene: 16. Here the CDR3 reads CAISEARWTSGGGEQFF. For the CDR3, the DNA is TGTGCCATCAGTGAGGCGAGATGGACTAGTGGGGGGGGTGAGCAGTTCTTC.

This clonotype was detected many times. This chain links TRBV4-1 with TRBJ2-7; no definite D call. The CDR3 totals 14 residues. The V end lost 10 bases, the J end lost 3 bases, and 19 bases lay between the germline ends. Germline values: CDR1 MGHRA, CDR2 YSYEKL. The CDR3 here is CATGPRPGDYEQYF. CDR3 nucleotide sequence: TGCGCCACGGGCCCAAGGCCAGGCGACTACGAGCAGTACTTC.

The J gene is TRBJ2-5, the V gene TRBV11-2, with no clear D. The end of the DNA aligns better with TRBJ2-1, so the J call may be wrong. Per germline, CDR1 SGHAT and CDR2 FQNNGV. The CDR3 runs 14 residues. CDR3 region: CASSYFPSKETQFF. The CDR3 DNA is TGTGCCAGCAGCTACTTCCCCTCCAAAGAGACCCAGTTCTTC.

This clonotype was seen ten or more times. The chain combines TRBV6-2 or TRBV6-3 with TRBJ2-7; TRBD2 aligns across 9 bases. Looked up from germline, CDR1 is MNHEY and CDR2 is SVGEGT. J gave up 5 bases and V 5 bases, and 7 bases lay outside the gene matches. The CDR3 covers 14 residues. CDR3 in DNA: TGTGCCAGCAGTCCAGCGGGAGGTTACGACGAGCAGTACTTC. The encoded protein is CASSPAGGYDEQYF.

This clonotype showed up many times. The gene calls are TRBV7-2 and TRBJ2-1; D uncertain. V was trimmed by 1 base and J by 9 bases, leaving 7 bases between them. The CDR3 consists of 12 residues. Germline CDR1 SGHTA, CDR2 FQGNSA. CDR3 nucleotide sequence: TGTGCCAGCAGCTTAGTGAAGGGTGAGCAGTTCTTC. Translating it yields CASSLVKGEQFF.

This clonotype was detected only a few times. CDR3 amino acids: CASSLRAGLRYEQYF. As DNA, the CDR3 is TGTGCCAGCAGTCTGAGGGCTGGACTCCGCTACGAGCAGTACTTC. This rearrangement joins TRBV12-3 or TRBV12-4 to TRBJ2-7; perhaps TRBD2 as D (5 bases). This CDR3 has 15 residues. V was cut by 5 bases and J by 3 bases, with 17 bases left in between.

In its sample, this clonotype was seen many times. The germline gene is not matched at one end of the junction; a read error may be the cause. The V and J genes are TRBV5-1 and TRBJ2-7, with 10 bases that match TRBD2. The CDR3 totals 14 residues. CDR1 is SGHRS, CDR2 YFSETQ, per germline. The CDR3 bases are TGTGCCAGCAGCGCAACTAGCGGGGCCTACGAGCAGTACTTC. It encodes CASSATSGAYEQYF.

This clonotype was counted ten times or more. The chain's CDR3 is CSVRHQPYGYTF. CDR3 in DNA: TGCAGCGTTCGACATCAGCCCTATGGCTACACCTTC. V and J are TRBV29-1 and TRBJ1-2; D remains ambiguous. CDR1 and CDR2 (germline): SQVTM, ANQGSEA. V was shortened by 5 bases and J by 4 bases, with 11 bases between the two germline ends. This CDR3 has 12 amino acids.

The sample holds a few counts of this clonotype. This chain connects TRBV3-1 to TRBJ2-5, with 13 bases fitting TRBD2. The V gene end was trimmed by 4 bases and the J gene end by 12 bases; junction bases not matched to a gene: 5. Germline CDR1 LGHDT, CDR2 YNNKEL (reference sequence). This CDR3 is built from 13 residues. The CDR3 DNA sequence: TGTGCCAGCAGCCTGGGGACTAGCGGGAATAAGTACTTC. Translating it yields CASSLGTSGNKYF.

V gene TRBV6-2 or TRBV6-3 combines with J gene TRBJ1-2; a possible D gene is TRBD1 (5 bases). The germline gives CDR1 MNHEY, CDR2 SVGEGT. This CDR3 comprises 16 residues. The germline V and J ends were trimmed by 6 bases and 1 base, with 18 bases remaining between them. The CDR3 nucleotides read TGTGCCAGCAGACGATCCGGGACCCCCAGTAACTATGGCTACACCTTC. Translated, it gives CASRRSGTPSNYGYTF.

The chain has TRBV7-2 and TRBJ2-1, with D uncertain. Trimming took off 1 base at V and 6 bases at J, with 10 bases between the two ends. The CDR3 is 14 amino acids. The V gene's germline CDR1 is SGHTA and CDR2 FQGNSA. The CDR3 region has the DNA TGTGCCAGCAGCTTAGAGGCGCGGCTCAATGAGCAGTTCTTC. This encodes CASSLEARLNEQFF.

This clonotype was counted only a few times. The CDR3 loop reads CASSPTSDIVEQYF. The CDR3 DNA reads as TGTGCCAGCTCACCGACTAGCGATATTGTCGAGCAGTACTTC. The J gene is TRBJ2-7, the V gene TRBV18; TRBD2 agrees at 8 bases. This CDR3 comprises 14 residues. The V segment lost 3 bases and the J segment 6 bases; nucleotides outside the gene matches: 7. CDR1 and CDR2 (germline): KGHSH, LQKENI.

The chain links TRBV7-2 to TRBJ2-3, with D maybe TRBD1 (6 bases). The germline V and J ends were trimmed by 3 bases and 6 bases, with 10 bases remaining between them. Germline CDR1 reads SGHTA; CDR2 reads FQGNSA. CDR3 length equals 13 residues. The CDR3, as DNA: TGTGCCAGCAGCTTTACAGGGATCGATACGCAGTATTTT. This gives the protein CASSFTGIDTQYF.

This clonotype came up a few times. This CDR3 is CAWSVPGYEQYF. The CDR3, as DNA: TGTGCCTGGAGTGTACCCGGTTACGAGCAGTACTTC. The chain employs TRBV30 and TRBJ2-7; D gene unclear. This CDR3 comprises 12 residues. Trimming cost V 0 bases and J 4 bases, with 7 bases left between them. CDR1 is GTSNPN, CDR2 SVGIG, per germline (reference sequence).

The genes are TRBV5-1 and TRBJ2-5; 10 nucleotides line up with TRBD1. The J call may not be correct, given that the DNA end is closer to TRBJ2-7. The length of the CDR3 is 13 residues. Looked up from germline, CDR1 is SGHRS and CDR2 is YFSETQ. This chain's CDR3 is CASSPDRGIEQYF. In DNA, the CDR3 is TGCGCCAGCAGCCCGGACAGGGGGATCGAGCAGTACTTC.

The V and J genes are TRBV7-2 and TRBJ2-2; no clear D gene. V shed 5 bases and J shed 0 bases, with 10 bases lying between them. The CDR3 runs to 15 residues. Germline V gene sequence: CDR1 SGHTA, CDR2 FQGNSA. The CDR3 sequence: CASSLKASNTGELFF. As DNA, the CDR3 is TGTGCCAGCAGCCTGAAGGCCTCGAACACCGGGGAGCTGTTTTTT.